The 20 T cell receptor beta chains in this list originate from one sample, sequenced in a study of blood T cell repertoires in COVID-19. Here immunoSEQ multiplex PCR was the method, and the copy in TCRdb shows in-frame clones only, minus some. The data show some 450,000 clones, around 88% seen once. Sequences were obtained from peripheral blood. These receptors came from a woman aged 45 to 65 with COVID-19, enrolled during active disease.

This clone was seen a handful of times. The genes are TRBV7-9 and TRBJ1-1; 10 bases fit TRBD1. The CDR3 is made up of 14 amino acids. In germline, CDR1 is SEHNR, CDR2 FQNEAQ (reference sequence). V lost 0 bases to trimming and J lost 7 bases; unmatched junction nucleotides: 2. CDR3 residues: CASSLAGQGFEAFF. CDR3 DNA: TGTGCCAGCAGCTTAGCGGGACAGGGGTTTGAAGCTTTCTTT.

V usage is TRBV12-5 and J usage is TRBJ2-2; a possible D gene is TRBD2 (5 bases). There are 14 residues in the CDR3. Deletions cut 6 bases from V and 1 base from J, with 9 bases between. The germline CDR1 and CDR2 sequences are LGHNT and FRNRAP. The CDR3 spells CASGIGLNTGELFF. As DNA, the CDR3 is TGTGCTAGTGGGATAGGACTGAACACCGGGGAGCTGTTTTTT. Filled out from reference TRBV12-5 and TRBJ2-2, the complete variable domain reads DARVTQTPRHKVTEMGQEVTMRCQPILGHNTVFWYRQTMMQGLELLAYFRNRAPLDDSGMPKDRFSAEMPDATLATLKIQPSEPRDSAVYFCASGIGLNTGELFFGEGSRLTVL.

The rearrangement uses TRBV30 and TRBJ2-1; D unclear. Deletions cut 0 bases from V and 6 bases from J, with 9 bases between. Per the germline V gene, CDR1 is GTSNPN and CDR2 is SVGIG (reference sequence). The CDR3 spans 13 residues. CDR3 sequence: CAWSVQTPNEQFF. The CDR3 DNA sequence: TGTGCCTGGAGTGTACAAACCCCCAATGAGCAGTTCTTC.

The J gene is TRBJ1-1, the V gene TRBV5-1; tentatively, D is TRBD1 (6 bases). The CDR3 has 13 amino acids. Trimming took off 4 bases at V and 3 bases at J, with 10 bases between the two ends. Per the germline V gene, CDR1 is SGHRS and CDR2 is YFSETQ. The CDR3 bases are TGCGCCAGCAGCCCACAGGGAGACACTGAAGCTTTCTTT. This translates into CASSPQGDTEAFF.

The chain combines TRBV6-2 or TRBV6-3 with TRBJ1-1; D may be TRBD1 (5 bases). The CDR3 has 15 amino acids. The V and J ends lost 6 bases and 11 bases respectively, with 25 bases between them. Germline values: CDR1 MNHEY, CDR2 SVGEGT. As DNA, the CDR3 is TGTGCCAGCAGCTCCGGGGAGCTTCGGGGGGGTCGCGCTTTCTTT. As protein: CASSSGELRGGRAFF.

The chain is built from TRBV20-1 and TRBJ2-3; 8 nucleotides match TRBD2. Germline CDR1 reads DFQATT; CDR2 reads SNEGSKA (reference sequence). The CDR3 sequence is 14 residues long. With 3 bases clipped from V and 2 bases from J, the junction kept 4 bases outside the gene matches. The CDR3 bases are TGCAGTGCTAGTAGGCGGGGGGCCACAGATACGCAGTATTTT. Translated: CSASRRGATDTQYF.

The chain joins TRBV28 to TRBJ2-7, with 9 bases that match TRBD1. With 6 bases clipped from V and 3 bases from J, the junction kept 6 bases outside the gene matches. The V gene's germline CDR1 is MDHEN and CDR2 SYDVKM. There are 14 residues in the CDR3. For the CDR3, the DNA is TGTGCCAGCAGCTGGACAGGGGAAAACTACGAGCAGTACTTC. Amino acids: CASSWTGENYEQYF.

The rearrangement links TRBV6-2 or TRBV6-3 to TRBJ1-5; TRBD1 is a possible D gene (6 bases). Trimming removed 2 bases at V and 3 bases at J, with 14 bases between. The CDR3 covers 16 residues. From germline, CDR1 is MNHEY and CDR2 SVGEGT. CDR3 nucleotide sequence: TGTGCCAGCAGTTACCTACCGGACAGTTTCAATCAGCCCCAGCATTTT. Translation gives CASSYLPDSFNQPQHF.

The chain uses TRBV5-4 and TRBJ2-3, with D uncertain. The CDR3 spans 15 residues. Germline V gene data show CDR1 as SGHNT and CDR2 as YYREEE (reference sequence). The germline V and J ends were trimmed by 0 bases and 5 bases, with 13 bases remaining between them. CDR3 in DNA: TGTGCCAGCAGCTTGGAAGGTCTAGTCCAAGATACGCAGTATTTT. It specifies CASSLEGLVQDTQYF.

The V call is TRBV10-1, the J call TRBJ2-1; 8 nucleotides match TRBD1. The CDR3 extends over 15 amino acids. Germline lookup yields CDR1 WNHNN and CDR2 SYGVQD (reference sequence). J was trimmed by 9 bases and V by 0 bases; bases with no gene match: 7. The CDR3, as DNA: TGCGCCAGCAGTGAGTCGGGCAGGGGGCTGAGTGAGCAGTTCTTC. Encoded protein: CASSESGRGLSEQFF.

This clone has just one count. This chain links TRBV27 with TRBJ2-3, with 7 bases matching TRBD1. The CDR3 contains 16 residues. In germline, CDR1 is MNHEY, CDR2 SMNVEV (reference sequence). V was pared by 4 bases and J by 3 bases, with 10 bases of the junction left unmatched. CDR3 region: CASSSPLGTATDTQYF. The CDR3 region has the DNA TGTGCCAGCAGTTCACCACTGGGGACAGCTACAGATACGCAGTATTTT.

This clone was detected only a few times. The chain uses TRBV19 and TRBJ1-5, with 7 positions matching TRBD1. This CDR3 spans 15 amino acids. In germline, CDR1 is LNHDA, CDR2 SQIVND (reference sequence). The V and J ends lost 5 bases and 7 bases, in that order; junction bases with no gene match: 11. The CDR3 region is CASSAYAGTVQPQHF. In DNA, the CDR3 is TGTGCCAGTAGTGCATACGCCGGGACAGTCCAGCCCCAGCATTTT. The entire variable domain, with the rest obtained from reference TRBV19 and TRBJ1-5, is as follows: DGGITQSPKYLFRKEGQNVTLSCEQNLNHDAMYWYRQDPGQGLRLIYYSQIVNDFQKGDIAEGYSVSREKKESFPLTVTSAQKNPTAFYLCASSAYAGTVQPQHFGDGTRLSIL.

The chain couples TRBV6-2 or TRBV6-3 to TRBJ2-1; 7 bases map to TRBD1. Losses at the gene ends were 1 base for V and 7 bases for J; bases not matched to a gene: 7. The length of the CDR3 is 15 residues. Per germline, CDR1 MNHEY and CDR2 SVGEGT. This CDR3 reads CASSYYGTVGNEQFF. Here the CDR3 DNA reads TGTGCCAGCAGTTACTATGGGACAGTGGGGAATGAGCAGTTCTTC.

The chain couples TRBV28 to TRBJ2-7; 7 bases are a match to TRBD1. CDR1 MDHEN and CDR2 SYDVKM come from the germline V gene. The CDR3 extends over 16 amino acids. Losses at the gene ends were 5 bases for V and 0 bases for J; bases not matched to a gene: 10. CDR3 in amino acids: CASSPMGQYTSYEQYF. CDR3 bases: TGTGCCAGCAGTCCTATGGGACAGTACACCTCCTACGAGCAGTACTTC.

The chain employs TRBV11-3 and TRBJ2-7, with TRBD2 matching 9 bases. Germline lookup yields CDR1 SGHNT and CDR2 YENEEA. The V gene end was trimmed by 6 bases and the J gene end by 2 bases; junction bases not matched to a gene: 2. This CDR3 spans 13 amino acids. CDR3 region: CASSRGGAYEQYF. CDR3 sequence (DNA): TGTGCCAGCAGTCGCGGGGGGGCCTACGAGCAGTACTTC.

The chain carries TRBV6-2 or TRBV6-3 and TRBJ2-2, with TRBD1 matching over 7 bases. V trimming: 6 bases; J trimming: 7 bases; junction bases outside the gene matches: 20. The CDR3 loop spans 18 amino acids. Germline V gene sequence: CDR1 MNHEY, CDR2 SVGEGT. The CDR3 nucleotides are TGTGCCAGCAGCCCTCCATTGAACAGACAGGGAAGAAACGGGGAGCTGTTTTTT. It yields the protein CASSPPLNRQGRNGELFF.

The chain joins TRBV19 to TRBJ2-2, with 7 nucleotides matching TRBD1. CDR1 and CDR2 from the germline V gene are LNHDA and SQIVND (reference sequence). J was trimmed by 1 base and V by 5 bases; bases with no gene match: 7. This CDR3 region has 16 residues. In DNA form, the CDR3 reads TGTGCCAGTAGTTCCCTGACAGGGTGGAACACCGGGGAGCTGTTTTTT. Encoded protein: CASSSLTGWNTGELFF.

The chain combines TRBV19 with TRBJ2-1; D not resolved. From germline, CDR1 is LNHDA and CDR2 SQIVND (reference sequence). Trimming took 6 bases from V and 7 from J, leaving 7 bases between them. This CDR3 has 11 residues. CDR3 loop: CASRVRNEQFF. For the CDR3, the DNA is TGTGCCAGTAGGGTACGGAATGAGCAGTTCTTC.

V gene TRBV19 combines with J gene TRBJ1-3; no firm D call. Trimming cost V 5 bases and J 8 bases, with 10 bases left between them. This CDR3 region has 12 residues. Per the germline V gene, CDR1 is LNHDA and CDR2 is SQIVND (reference sequence). CDR3 amino acids: CASSENRDTIYF. The CDR3 DNA sequence: TGTGCCAGTAGTGAAAACCGGGACACCATATATTTT.

The table lists this clone with many counts. The chain couples TRBV5-6 to TRBJ2-5; the D gene is possibly TRBD2 (5 bases). Between the trimmed V and J ends, which lost 1 base and 0 bases, there was a span of 10 bases. The CDR3 totals 15 residues. Germline values: CDR1 SGHDT, CDR2 YYEEEE. CDR3 DNA sequence: TGTGCCAGCAGCTTGACCGGGGTTTACCAAGAGACCCAGTACTTC. Protein product: CASSLTGVYQETQYF.